This TCR beta chain originates from a study of T cell responses to AZD1222 COVID-19 vaccine (dated by TCRdb to the early 2020s). As for the study more broadly: A total of just over 230 trial participants underwent TCR sequencing, of whom some 210 received two doses of AZD1222 and about 25 received two doses of the MenACWY control vaccine. Trial participants were enrolled by age into subgroups of 18-55, 56-69 and 70-plus years, and around 150, 29 and 61 TCR-sequenced participants, respectively, were included in these subgroups.

In this sample, this clone turned up once. The target of this receptor is not known. No base qualities exist here, and no much larger clone lies one base off it. Taken from cysteine to phenylalanine, the CDR3 has 13 residues. The kept DNA is CDR3 alone, 39 bases in frame from the first base. Based on the germline V gene, the CDR1 and CDR2 sequences are SNHLY and FYNNEI. V is cut by 6 bases and J by 0 bases, and the space between the germline ends is 6 bases. The CDR3 regions of human TCRbeta chains were analyzed by immunosequencing. As for the authors' bioinformatics: TCRs in the repertoires were matched against a reference library of SARS-CoV-2-specific TCRs that had been generated with the MIRA antigen-specificity platform. Breadth was defined as the fraction of unique TCRs that were SARS-CoV-2-associated. Depth was defined as the fraction of total T cells that were SARS-CoV-2-associated. Using the MIRA data, every spike-specific TCR was mapped to the spike region that the TCR reacted to and assigned to either a CD4 or a CD8 class. Log10-transformed breadth and depth values were compared by one-way ANOVA with Sidak's multiple comparisons tests. TCRdb carries this immuneACCESS record with in-frame sequences only. Its versions omit some clonotypes, under half of them owing to an unresolved V gene in the studies checked, with the rest unexplained. V and J calls and clone size are given by that table; D and trimming were obtained from the DNA. The table for this sample lists about 110,000 clones; 92% of them were counted only once. Of the sample, 2% to 2.5% falls within the top ten clones.

The study at large found these results: Vaccine-associated CD4 TCRs spanned the whole spike protein, with dominant responses in regions 160-218 and 743-854. The 56-69-year group was small, and its depth increase did not reach significance, likely because of low power. After two AZD1222 doses, spike-specific TCR breadth and depth were significantly higher than at day 0 and than in MenACWY recipients. Participants were mostly white British and included more females than males, and it was suggested by the authors that clonal diversity may have been underestimated. Conclusions about previously exposed vaccinees are limited, since just six AZD1222 recipients were seropositive for SARS-CoV-2 at baseline. Reportedly, close to half of the unique spike-specific TCRs recognized epitopes lying outside the regions that are mutated in the B.1.351 and B.1.1.7 variants. Because no day 14 peak-response samples were available, repertoires were characterized only after the peak T cell response.

The sample's time point label is to be understood as: about 28 days (+/-7) after the second vaccine dose. AZD1222 recipients whose second dose came at about 4 weeks and those whose second dose came at about 12 weeks were combined into one group, since spike-specific TCR depth and breadth did not differ between the two schedules. The vaccinee samples were drawn from two UK trials, COV001 and COV002, one of which was a single-blind randomized controlled phase 2/3 trial testing AZD1222 (ChAdOx1 nCoV-19) in healthy adults. For TCRbeta chain sequencing, PBMC samples from trial participants were taken at day 0 and at day 28 after the second dose.

This specimen was peripheral blood, taken 28 days after the second AZD1222 dose. The receptor comes from an adult who received the AZD1222 COVID-19 vaccine. The rearrangement combines TRBV2 with TRBJ2-1; no D gene can be assigned with confidence. The CDR3 has the sequence CASRARSYNEQFF. The sequence in DNA is TGTGCCAGCAGGGCCCGCTCCTACAATGAGCAGTTCTTC.